The subject of this entry is one TCR beta chain. Its antigen is currently unknown. PCR primers comprised 60 Vbeta and 13 Jbeta primers. The data were produced by immunoSEQ multiplex PCR, yet TCRdb's version contains in-frame clones alone and is incomplete. The sample has under 200,000 clones, 80% to 85% seen once; the top ten hold 0.8%. Germline V gene data show CDR1 as ENHRY and CDR2 as SYGVKD. V trimming: 4 bases; J trimming: 5 bases; junction bases outside the gene matches: 10. The CDR3 spans 18 residues. It was healthy bone marrow donors who served as donors. The sample is drawn from a study of cytomegalovirus exposure and HLA in healthy donors. Overall study context: Of over 350 genotyped donors, roughly 81% grouped in the Caucasian-associated ancestry cluster.

Study results and caveats: The authors reported that TCR beta sequences could predict HLA-A and HLA-B alleles. These predictions were accurate for most subjects in the first cohort. Most of the CMV-associated TCR beta chains (in a later analysis) appeared to be HLA-restricted.

The chain combines TRBV10-3 with TRBJ2-1, with 14 nucleotides matching TRBD2. The clonotype originates from a young woman in good health and CMV-seronegative. The source material was PBMCs. CDR3 nucleotide sequence: TGTGCCATCAGTGGGACAGGGACTAGCGGGGGTTCCCACAATGAGCAGTTCTTC. As protein: CAISGTGTSGGSHNEQFF.